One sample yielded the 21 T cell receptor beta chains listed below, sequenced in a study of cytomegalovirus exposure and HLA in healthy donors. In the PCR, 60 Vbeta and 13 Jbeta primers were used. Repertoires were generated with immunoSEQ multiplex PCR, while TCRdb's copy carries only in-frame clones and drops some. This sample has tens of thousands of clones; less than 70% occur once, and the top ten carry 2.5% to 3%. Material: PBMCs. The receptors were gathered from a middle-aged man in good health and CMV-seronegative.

The CDR3 loop reads CASSSQGPAEAFF. For the CDR3, the DNA is TGCGCCAGCAGCTCTCAGGGTCCGGCTGAAGCTTTCTTT. The chain joins TRBV5-1 to TRBJ1-1, with a possible D match to TRBD1 (5 bases). There are 13 residues in the CDR3. The germline V and J ends were trimmed by 3 bases and 6 bases, with 12 bases remaining between them. Per the germline V gene, CDR1 is SGHRS and CDR2 is YFSETQ.

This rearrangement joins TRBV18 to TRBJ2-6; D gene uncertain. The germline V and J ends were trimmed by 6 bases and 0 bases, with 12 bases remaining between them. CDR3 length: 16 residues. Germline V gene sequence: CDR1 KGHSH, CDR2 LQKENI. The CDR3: CASSRGSDSGANVLTF. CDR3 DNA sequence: TGTGCCAGCTCCCGAGGATCAGACTCTGGGGCCAACGTCCTGACTTTC.

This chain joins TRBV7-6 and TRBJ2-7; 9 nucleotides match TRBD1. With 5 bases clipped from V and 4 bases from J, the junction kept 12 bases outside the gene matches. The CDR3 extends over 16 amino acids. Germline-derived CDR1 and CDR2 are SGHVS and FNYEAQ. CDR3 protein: CASSQGSGQGMYEQYV. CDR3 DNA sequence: TGTGCCAGCAGCCAGGGGTCCGGACAGGGGATGTACGAGCAGTACGTC.

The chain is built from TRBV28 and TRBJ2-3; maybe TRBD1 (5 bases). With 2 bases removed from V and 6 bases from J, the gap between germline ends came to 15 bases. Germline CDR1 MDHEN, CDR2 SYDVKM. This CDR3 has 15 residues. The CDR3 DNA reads TGTGCCAGCAGTTTAAGTCTAGATCACAGGGATACGCAGTATTTT. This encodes CASSLSLDHRDTQYF.

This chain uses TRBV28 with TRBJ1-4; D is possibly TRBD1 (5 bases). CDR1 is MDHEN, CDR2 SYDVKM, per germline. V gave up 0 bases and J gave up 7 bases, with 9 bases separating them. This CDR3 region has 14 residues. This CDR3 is CASSLWTVGEKLFF. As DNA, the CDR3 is TGTGCCAGCAGTTTATGGACAGTTGGTGAAAAACTGTTTTTT.

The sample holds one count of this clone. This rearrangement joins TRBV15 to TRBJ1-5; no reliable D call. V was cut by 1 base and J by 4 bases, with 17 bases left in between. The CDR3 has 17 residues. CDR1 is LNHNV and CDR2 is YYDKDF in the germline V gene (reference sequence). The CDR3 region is CATSRGPAGGLNQPQHF. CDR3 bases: TGTGCCACCAGCAGAGGCCCTGCGGGTGGTCTGAATCAGCCCCAGCATTTT.

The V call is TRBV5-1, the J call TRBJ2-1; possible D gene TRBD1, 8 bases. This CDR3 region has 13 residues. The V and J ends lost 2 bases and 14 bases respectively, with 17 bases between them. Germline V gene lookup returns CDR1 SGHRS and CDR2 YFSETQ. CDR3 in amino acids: CASSLDRGREEFF. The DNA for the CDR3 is TGCGCCAGCAGCTTAGACAGGGGCCGGGAGGAGTTCTTC.

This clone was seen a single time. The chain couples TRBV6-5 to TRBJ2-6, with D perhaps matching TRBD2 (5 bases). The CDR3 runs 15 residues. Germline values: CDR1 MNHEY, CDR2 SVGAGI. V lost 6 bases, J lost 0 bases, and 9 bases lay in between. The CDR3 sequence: CASRGGDSGANVLTF. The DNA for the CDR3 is TGTGCCAGCAGAGGAGGCGACTCTGGGGCCAACGTCCTGACTTTC.

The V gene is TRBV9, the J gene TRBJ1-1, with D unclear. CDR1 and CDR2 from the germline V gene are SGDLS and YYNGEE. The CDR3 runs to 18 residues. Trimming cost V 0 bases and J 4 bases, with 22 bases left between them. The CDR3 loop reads CASSVVRGAGVLGTEAFF. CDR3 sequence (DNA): TGTGCCAGCAGCGTAGTACGGGGAGCAGGAGTTCTGGGCACTGAAGCTTTCTTT.

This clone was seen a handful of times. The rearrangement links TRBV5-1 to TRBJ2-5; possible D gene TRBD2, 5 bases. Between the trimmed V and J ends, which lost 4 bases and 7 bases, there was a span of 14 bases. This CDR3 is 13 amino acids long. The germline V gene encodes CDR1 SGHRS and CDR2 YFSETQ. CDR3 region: CASSLGPGGTQYF. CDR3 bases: TGCGCCAGCAGCCTCGGCCCCGGAGGGACCCAGTACTTC.

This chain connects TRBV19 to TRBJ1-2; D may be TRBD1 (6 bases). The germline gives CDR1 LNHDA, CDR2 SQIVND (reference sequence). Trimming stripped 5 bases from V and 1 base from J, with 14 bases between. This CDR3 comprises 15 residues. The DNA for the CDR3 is TGTGCCAGTAGTCCTACAGGGCAAAGTAACTATGGCTACACCTTC. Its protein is CASSPTGQSNYGYTF.

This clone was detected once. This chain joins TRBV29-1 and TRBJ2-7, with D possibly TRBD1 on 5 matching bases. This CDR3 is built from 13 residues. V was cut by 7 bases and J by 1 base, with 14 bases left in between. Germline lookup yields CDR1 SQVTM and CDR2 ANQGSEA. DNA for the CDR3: TGCAGCGCCAATCTGGGGCCTTCCTACGAGCAGTACTTC. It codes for CSANLGPSYEQYF.

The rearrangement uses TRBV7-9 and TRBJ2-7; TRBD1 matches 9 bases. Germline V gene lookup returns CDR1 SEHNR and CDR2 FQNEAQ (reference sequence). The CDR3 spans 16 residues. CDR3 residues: CSSSSPETGGRYEQYV. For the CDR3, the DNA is TGTTCCAGCAGCTCGCCGGAGACAGGGGGAAGGTACGAGCAGTACGTC.

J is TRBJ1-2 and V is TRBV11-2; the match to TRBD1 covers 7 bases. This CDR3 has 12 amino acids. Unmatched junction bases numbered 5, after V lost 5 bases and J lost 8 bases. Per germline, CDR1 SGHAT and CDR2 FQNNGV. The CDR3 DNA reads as TGTGCCAGCAGCCCAACAGGGGAGGGCTACACCTTC. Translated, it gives CASSPTGEGYTF.

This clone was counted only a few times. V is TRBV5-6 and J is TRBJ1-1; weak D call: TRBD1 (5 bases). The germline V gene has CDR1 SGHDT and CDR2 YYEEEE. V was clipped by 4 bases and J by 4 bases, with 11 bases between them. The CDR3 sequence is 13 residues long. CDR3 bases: TGTGCCAGCAGCCGGGGGGACTCCACTGAAGCTTTCTTT. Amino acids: CASSRGDSTEAFF.

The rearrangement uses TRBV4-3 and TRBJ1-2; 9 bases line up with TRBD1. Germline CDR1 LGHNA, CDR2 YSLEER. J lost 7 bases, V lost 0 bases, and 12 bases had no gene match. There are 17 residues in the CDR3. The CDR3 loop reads CASSQDSLGTGRFGYTF. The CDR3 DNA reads TGCGCCAGCAGCCAAGACTCCCTGGGGACAGGGCGGTTTGGCTACACCTTC.

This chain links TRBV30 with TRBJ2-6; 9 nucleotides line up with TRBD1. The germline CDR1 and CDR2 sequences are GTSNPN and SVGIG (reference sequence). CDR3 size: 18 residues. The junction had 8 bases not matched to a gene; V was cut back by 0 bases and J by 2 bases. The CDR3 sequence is CAWSVYETGGAGANVLTF. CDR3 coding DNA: TGTGCCTGGAGTGTTTACGAAACAGGGGGCGCTGGGGCCAACGTCCTGACTTTC.

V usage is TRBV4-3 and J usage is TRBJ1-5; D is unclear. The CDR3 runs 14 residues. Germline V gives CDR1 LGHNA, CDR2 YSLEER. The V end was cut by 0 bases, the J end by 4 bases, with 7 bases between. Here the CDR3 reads CASSQDPRNQPQHF. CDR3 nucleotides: TGCGCCAGCAGCCAAGATCCCAGAAATCAGCCCCAGCATTTT.

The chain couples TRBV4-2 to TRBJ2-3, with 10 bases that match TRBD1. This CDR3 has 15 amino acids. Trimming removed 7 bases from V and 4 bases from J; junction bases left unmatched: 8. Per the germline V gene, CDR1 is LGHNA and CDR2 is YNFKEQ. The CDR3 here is CASTPGTGAPDTQYF. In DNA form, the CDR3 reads TGTGCCAGCACCCCCGGGACAGGGGCTCCAGATACGCAGTATTTT.

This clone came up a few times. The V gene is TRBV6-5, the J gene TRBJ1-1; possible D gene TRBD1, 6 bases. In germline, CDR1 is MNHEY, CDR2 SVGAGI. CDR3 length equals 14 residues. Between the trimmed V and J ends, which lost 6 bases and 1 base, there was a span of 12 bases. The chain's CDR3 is CASRPTTGNTEAFF. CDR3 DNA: TGTGCCAGCAGACCCACGACAGGGAACACTGAAGCTTTCTTT.

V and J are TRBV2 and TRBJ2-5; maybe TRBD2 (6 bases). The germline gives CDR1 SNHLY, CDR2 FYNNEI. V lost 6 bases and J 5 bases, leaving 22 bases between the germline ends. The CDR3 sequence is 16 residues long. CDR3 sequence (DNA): TGTGCCAGCAGCGGAGTCCGGGGGATGGGCCGGGAGACCCAGTACTTC. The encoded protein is CASSGVRGMGRETQYF.